Given below is one TCR beta chain in context. The protocol was immunoSEQ multiplex PCR, while the TCRdb copy is restricted to in-frame clones and leaves out a portion. The table records around 27,000 clones, approximately 92% of them present only once. CDR1 and CDR2 from the germline V gene are GTSNPN and SVGIG (reference sequence). The CDR3 has 15 amino acids. Germline trimming cut 2 bases from V and 4 bases from J; bases unmatched to any gene: 8. This entry belongs to a study of T cell changes during pregnancy in multiple sclerosis. The sequences come from CD4+ T cells from peripheral blood mononuclear cells, collected in the first trimester of pregnancy. The J gene is TRBJ1-5, the V gene TRBV30; 7 nucleotides line up with TRBD1. The clonotype originates from a female donor with multiple sclerosis, enrolled in a pregnancy study. The CDR3 here is CAWSFGGGVNQPQHF. The DNA for the CDR3 is TGTGCCTGGAGTTTCGGAGGGGGCGTGAATCAGCCCCAGCATTTT.